This TCR beta chain was captured by sequencing in a study of T cell responses to AZD1222 COVID-19 vaccine. Study-wide results and limits: A mostly white British donor set with more females was recruited, and clonal diversity was possibly underestimated.

The CDR3 covers 14 residues. Trimming took 0 bases from V and 1 from J, leaving 5 bases between them. Germline loops: CDR1 MGHRA, CDR2 YSYEKL. The data were produced by immunoSEQ multiplex PCR, yet TCRdb's version contains in-frame clones alone and is incomplete. This table holds about 110,000 clones, roughly 90% found once. Note on this clone: Its antigen is still unknown.

This rearrangement joins TRBV4-1 to TRBJ2-3; D call uncertain. The clonotype originates from an adult in good health. Source: peripheral blood, taken on day 0 of MenACWY control vaccination. Here the CDR3 reads CASSQDVGTDTQYF. The CDR3 nucleotides are TGCGCCAGCAGCCAAGATGTGGGCACAGATACGCAGTATTTT.